The entry below describes one T cell receptor beta chain. Unique molecular identifiers were incorporated during preparation of the TCRbeta library. One entry per CDR3 protein, called by TCRdb with MiXCR from the PCR reads. The data contain a few hundred thousand distinct CDR3 sequences, around a tenth of them singletons. This sample was taken from a study of T-cell reconstitution after alpha-beta-depleted transplantation in children. Specimen: PBMCs from the stem cell graft donor, collected from the stem cell graft. The TCR was taken from a human donor who donated a stem cell graft to a child with acute lymphoblastic leukemia.

CDR3 sequence: CASSQRPGGQANTGELFF. For the CDR3, the DNA is TGTGCCAGCAGCCAACGCCCAGGGGGACAGGCTAACACCGGGGAGCTGTTTTTT. The V gene is TRBV7-3, the J gene TRBJ2-2; 8 bases align to TRBD1. The CDR3 sequence is 18 residues long. Germline assignment: CDR1 SGHTA and CDR2 FQGTGA. V lost 5 bases to trimming and J lost 2 bases; unmatched junction nucleotides: 13.